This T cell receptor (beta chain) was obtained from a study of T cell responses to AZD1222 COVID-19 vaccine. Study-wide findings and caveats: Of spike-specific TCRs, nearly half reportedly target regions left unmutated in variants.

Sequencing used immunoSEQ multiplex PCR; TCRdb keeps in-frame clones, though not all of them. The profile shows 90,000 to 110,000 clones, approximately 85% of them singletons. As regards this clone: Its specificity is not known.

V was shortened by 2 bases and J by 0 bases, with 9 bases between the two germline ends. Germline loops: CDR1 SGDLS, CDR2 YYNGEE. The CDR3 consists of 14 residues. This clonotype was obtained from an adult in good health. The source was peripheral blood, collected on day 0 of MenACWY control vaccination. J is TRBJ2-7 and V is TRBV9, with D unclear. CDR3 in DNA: TGTGCCAGCAGCGTGGGCGGAGACTCCTACGAGCAGTACTTC. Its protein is CASSVGGDSYEQYF.